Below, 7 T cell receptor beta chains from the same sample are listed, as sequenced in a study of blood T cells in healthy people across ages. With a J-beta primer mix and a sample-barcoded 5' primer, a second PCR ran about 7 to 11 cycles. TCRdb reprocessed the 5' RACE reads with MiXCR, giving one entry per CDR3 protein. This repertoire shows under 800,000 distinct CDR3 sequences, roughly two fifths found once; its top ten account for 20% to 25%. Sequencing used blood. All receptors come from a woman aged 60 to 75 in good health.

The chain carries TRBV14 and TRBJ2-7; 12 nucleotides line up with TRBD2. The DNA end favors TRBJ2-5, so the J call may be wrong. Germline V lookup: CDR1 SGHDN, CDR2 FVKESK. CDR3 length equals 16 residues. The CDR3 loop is CASGRLAGAQGETQYF. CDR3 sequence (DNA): TGTGCCAGCGGCCGACTAGCGGGGGCGCAGGGGGAGACCCAGTACTTC.

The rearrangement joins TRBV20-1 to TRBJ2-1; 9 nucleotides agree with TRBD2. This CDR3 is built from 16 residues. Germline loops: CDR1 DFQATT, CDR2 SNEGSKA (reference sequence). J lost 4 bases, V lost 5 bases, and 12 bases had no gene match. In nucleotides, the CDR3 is TGCAGTGCTCCCCAAGGGCTAGCGGGGATATACAATGAGCAGTTCTTC. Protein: CSAPQGLAGIYNEQFF.

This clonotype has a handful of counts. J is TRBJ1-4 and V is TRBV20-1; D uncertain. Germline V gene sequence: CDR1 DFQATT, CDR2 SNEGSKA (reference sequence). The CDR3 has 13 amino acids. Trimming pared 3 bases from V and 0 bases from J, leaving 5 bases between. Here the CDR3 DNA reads TGCAGTGCTAGCCGACCAACTAATGAAAAACTGTTTTTT. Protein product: CSASRPTNEKLFF.

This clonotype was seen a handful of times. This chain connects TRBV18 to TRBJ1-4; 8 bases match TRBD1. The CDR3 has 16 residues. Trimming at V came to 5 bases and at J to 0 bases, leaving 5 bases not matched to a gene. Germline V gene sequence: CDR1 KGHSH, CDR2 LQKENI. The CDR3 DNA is TGTGCCAGCTCAGTTCAACAGGGGGCAACTAATGAAAAACTGTTTTTT. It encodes CASSVQQGATNEKLFF.

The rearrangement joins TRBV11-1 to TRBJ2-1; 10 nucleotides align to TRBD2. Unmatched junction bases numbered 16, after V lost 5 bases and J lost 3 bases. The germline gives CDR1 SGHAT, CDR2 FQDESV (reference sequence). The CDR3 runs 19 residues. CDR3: CASSRGPGLAGASYNEQFF. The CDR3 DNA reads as TGTGCCAGCAGCCGTGGACCTGGGCTAGCGGGAGCAAGCTACAATGAGCAGTTCTTC.

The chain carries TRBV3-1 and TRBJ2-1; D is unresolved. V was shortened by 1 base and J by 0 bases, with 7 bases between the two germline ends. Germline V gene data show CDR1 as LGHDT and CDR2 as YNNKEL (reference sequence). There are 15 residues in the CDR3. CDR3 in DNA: TGTGCCAGCAGCCAAGTGGAGAGCTCCTACAATGAGCAGTTCTTC. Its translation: CASSQVESSYNEQFF.

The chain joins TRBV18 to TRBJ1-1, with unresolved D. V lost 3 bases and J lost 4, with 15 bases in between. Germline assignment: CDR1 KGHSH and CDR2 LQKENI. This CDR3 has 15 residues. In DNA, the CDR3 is TGTGCCAGCTCACCGCCCGGGCTGGTGGGCACTGAAGCTTTCTTT. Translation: CASSPPGLVGTEAFF.